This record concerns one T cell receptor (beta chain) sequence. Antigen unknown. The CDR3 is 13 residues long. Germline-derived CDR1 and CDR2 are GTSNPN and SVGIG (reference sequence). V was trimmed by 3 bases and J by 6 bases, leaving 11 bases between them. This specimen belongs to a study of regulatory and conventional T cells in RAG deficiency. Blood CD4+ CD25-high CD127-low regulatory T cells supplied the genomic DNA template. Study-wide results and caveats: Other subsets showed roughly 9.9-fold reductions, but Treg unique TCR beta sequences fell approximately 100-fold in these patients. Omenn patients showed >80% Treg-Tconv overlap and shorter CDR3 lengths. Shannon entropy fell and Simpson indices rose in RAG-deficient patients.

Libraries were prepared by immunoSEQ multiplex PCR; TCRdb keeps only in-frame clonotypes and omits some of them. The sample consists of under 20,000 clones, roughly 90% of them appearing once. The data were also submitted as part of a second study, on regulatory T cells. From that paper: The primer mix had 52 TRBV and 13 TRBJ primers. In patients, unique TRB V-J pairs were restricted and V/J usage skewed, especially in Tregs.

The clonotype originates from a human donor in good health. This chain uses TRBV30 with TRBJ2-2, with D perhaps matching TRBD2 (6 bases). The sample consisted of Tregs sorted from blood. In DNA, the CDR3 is TGTGCCTGGAGCCCGGGACTCTCCGGGGAGCTGTTTTTT. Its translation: CAWSPGLSGELFF.